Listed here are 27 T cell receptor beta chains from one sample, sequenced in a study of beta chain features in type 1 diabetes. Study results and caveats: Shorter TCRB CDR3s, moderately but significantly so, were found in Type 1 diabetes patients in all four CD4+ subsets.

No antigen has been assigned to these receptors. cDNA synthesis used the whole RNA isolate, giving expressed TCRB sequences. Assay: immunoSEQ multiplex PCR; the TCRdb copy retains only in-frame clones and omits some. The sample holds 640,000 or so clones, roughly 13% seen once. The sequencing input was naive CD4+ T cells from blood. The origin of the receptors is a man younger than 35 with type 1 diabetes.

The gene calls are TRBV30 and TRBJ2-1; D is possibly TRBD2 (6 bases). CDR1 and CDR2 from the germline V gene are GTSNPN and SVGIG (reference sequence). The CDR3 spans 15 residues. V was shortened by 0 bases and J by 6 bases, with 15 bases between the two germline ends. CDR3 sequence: CAWSVRPGLTNEQFF. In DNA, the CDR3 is TGTGCCTGGAGTGTACGCCCCGGACTAACCAATGAGCAGTTCTTC. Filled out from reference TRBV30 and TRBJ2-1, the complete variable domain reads SQTIHQWPATLVQPVGSPLSLECTVEGTSNPNLYWYRQAAGRGLQLLFYSVGIGQISSEVPQNLSASRPQDRQFILSSKKLLLSDSGFYLCAWSVRPGLTNEQFFGPGTRLTVL.

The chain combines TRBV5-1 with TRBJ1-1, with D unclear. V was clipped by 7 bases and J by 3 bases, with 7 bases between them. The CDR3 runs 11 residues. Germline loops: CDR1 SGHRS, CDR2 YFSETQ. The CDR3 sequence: CASAGDTEAFF. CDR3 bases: TGCGCCAGCGCCGGTGACACTGAAGCTTTCTTT.

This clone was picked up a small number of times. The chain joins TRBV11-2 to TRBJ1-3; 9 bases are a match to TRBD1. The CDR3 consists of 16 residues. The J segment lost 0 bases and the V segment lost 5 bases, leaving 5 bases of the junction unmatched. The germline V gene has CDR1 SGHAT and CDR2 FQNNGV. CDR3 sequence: CASSARQGGSGNTIYF. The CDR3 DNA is TGTGCCAGCAGCGCCCGACAGGGGGGCTCTGGAAACACCATATATTTT.

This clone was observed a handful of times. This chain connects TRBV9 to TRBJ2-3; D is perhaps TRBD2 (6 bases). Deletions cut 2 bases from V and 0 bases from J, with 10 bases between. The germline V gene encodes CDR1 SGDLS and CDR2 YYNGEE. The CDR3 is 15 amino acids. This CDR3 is CASSVSGKSTDTQYF. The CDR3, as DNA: TGTGCCAGCAGCGTTAGCGGCAAGAGCACAGATACGCAGTATTTT.

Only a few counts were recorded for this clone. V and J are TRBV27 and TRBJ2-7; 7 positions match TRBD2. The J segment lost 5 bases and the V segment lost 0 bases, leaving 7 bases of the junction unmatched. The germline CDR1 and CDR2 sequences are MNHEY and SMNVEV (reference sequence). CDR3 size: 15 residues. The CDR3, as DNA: TGTGCCAGCAGTTTATCGGGCAGGGAGGGTAACGAGCAGTACTTC. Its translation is CASSLSGREGNEQYF.

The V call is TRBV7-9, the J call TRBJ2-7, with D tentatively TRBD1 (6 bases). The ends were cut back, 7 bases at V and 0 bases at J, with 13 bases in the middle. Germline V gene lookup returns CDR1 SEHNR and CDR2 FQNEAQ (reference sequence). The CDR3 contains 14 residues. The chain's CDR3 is CASTLRTDSYEQYF. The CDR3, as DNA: TGTGCCAGCACCCTCCGGACAGACTCCTACGAGCAGTACTTC.

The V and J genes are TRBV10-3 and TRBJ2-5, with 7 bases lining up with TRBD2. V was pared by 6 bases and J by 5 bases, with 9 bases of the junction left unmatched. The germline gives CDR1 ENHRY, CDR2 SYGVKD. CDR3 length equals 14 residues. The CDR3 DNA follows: TGTGCCATCAGGTTCGAGCGGGGAGGGGAGACCCAGTACTTC. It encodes CAIRFERGGETQYF.

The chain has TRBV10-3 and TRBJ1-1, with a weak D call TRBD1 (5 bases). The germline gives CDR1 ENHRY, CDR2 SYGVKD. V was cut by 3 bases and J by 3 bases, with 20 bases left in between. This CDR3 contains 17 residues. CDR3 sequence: CAISDLESRQPHTEAFF. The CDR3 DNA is TGTGCCATCAGTGACTTAGAGTCCAGACAGCCCCACACTGAAGCTTTCTTT.

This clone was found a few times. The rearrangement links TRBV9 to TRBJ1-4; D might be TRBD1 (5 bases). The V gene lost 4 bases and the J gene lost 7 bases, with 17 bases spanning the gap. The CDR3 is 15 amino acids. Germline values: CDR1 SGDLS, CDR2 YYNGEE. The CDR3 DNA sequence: TGTGCCAGCAGCCCTCCCCAGGGTGGGGCTGAAAAACTGTTTTTT. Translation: CASSPPQGGAEKLFF.

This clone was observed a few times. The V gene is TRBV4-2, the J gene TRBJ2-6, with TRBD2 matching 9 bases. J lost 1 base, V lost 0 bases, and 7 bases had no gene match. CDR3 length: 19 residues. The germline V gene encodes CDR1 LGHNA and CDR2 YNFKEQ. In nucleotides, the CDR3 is TGTGCCAGCAGCCAAGAATTTAGCGGGGGACTATCTGGGGCCAACGTCCTGACTTTC. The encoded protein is CASSQEFSGGLSGANVLTF.

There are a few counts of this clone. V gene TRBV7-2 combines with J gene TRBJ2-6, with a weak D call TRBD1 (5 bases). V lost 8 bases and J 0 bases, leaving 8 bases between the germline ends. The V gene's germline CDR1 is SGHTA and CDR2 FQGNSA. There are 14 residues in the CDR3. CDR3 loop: CASDSPSGANVLTF. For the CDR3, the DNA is TGTGCCAGCGACAGCCCCTCTGGGGCCAACGTCCTGACTTTC.

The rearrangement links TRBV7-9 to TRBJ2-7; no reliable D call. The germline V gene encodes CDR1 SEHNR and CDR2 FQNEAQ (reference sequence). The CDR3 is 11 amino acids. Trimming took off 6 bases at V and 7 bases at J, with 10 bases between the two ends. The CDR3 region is CASSSGPEQYF. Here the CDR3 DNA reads TGTGCCAGCAGTTCCGGACCGGAGCAGTACTTC.

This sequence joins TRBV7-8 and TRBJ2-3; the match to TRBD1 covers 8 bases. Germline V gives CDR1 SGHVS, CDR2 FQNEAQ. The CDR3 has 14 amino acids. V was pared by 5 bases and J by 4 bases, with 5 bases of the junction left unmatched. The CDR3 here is CASSTRQGSDTQYF. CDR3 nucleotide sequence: TGTGCCAGCAGCACACGACAGGGGTCAGATACGCAGTATTTT. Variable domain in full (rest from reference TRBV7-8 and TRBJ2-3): GAGVSQSPRYKVAKRGQDVALRCDPISGHVSLFWYQQALGQGPEFLTYFQNEAQLDKSGLPSDRFFAERPEGSVSTLKIQRTQQEDSAVYLCASSTRQGSDTQYFGPGTRLTVL.

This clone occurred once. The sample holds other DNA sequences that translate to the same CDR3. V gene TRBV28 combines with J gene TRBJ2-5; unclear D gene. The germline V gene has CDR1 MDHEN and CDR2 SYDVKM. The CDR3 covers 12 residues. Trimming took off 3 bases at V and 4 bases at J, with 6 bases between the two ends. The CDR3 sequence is CASSLSRETQYF. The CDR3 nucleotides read TGTGCCAGCAGTTTGTCGAGAGAGACCCAGTACTTC.

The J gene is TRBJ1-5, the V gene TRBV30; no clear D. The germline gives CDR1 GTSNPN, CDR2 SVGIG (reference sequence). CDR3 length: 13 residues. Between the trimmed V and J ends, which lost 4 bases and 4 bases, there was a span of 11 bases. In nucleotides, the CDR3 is TGTGCCTGGACCGCAGGCGGAAATCAGCCCCAGCATTTT. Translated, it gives CAWTAGGNQPQHF. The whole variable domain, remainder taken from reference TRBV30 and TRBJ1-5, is SQTIHQWPATLVQPVGSPLSLECTVEGTSNPNLYWYRQAAGRGLQLLFYSVGIGQISSEVPQNLSASRPQDRQFILSSKKLLLSDSGFYLCAWTAGGNQPQHFGDGTRLSIL.

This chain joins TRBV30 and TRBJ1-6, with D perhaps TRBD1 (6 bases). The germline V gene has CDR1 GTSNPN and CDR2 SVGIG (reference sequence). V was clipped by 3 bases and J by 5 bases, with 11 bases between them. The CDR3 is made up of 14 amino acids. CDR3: CAWSPRQDNSPLHF. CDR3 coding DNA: TGTGCCTGGAGCCCCCGACAGGATAATTCACCCCTCCACTTT.

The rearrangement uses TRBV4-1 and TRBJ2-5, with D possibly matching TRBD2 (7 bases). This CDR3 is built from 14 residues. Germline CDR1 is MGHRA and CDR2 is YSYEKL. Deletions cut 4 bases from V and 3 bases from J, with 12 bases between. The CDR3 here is CASSLQGGEETQYF. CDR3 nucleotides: TGCGCCAGCAGCCTACAGGGAGGGGAAGAGACCCAGTACTTC.

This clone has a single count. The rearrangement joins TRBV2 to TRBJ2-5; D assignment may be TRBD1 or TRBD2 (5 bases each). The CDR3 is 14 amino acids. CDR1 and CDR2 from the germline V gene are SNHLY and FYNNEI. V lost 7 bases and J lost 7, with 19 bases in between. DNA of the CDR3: TGTGCCAGCATCAGGAGTGGGGGTGGCGGGACCCAGTACTTC. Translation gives CASIRSGGGGTQYF.

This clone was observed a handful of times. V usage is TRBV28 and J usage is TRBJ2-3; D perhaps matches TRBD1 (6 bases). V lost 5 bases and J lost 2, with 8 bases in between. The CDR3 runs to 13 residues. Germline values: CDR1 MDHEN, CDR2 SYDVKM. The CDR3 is CASSRTVTDTQYF. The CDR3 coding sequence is TGTGCCAGCAGTCGGACAGTCACAGATACGCAGTATTTT. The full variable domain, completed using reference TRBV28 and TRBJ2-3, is DVKVTQSSRYLVKRTGEKVFLECVQDMDHENMFWYRQDPGLGLRLIYFSYDVKMKEKGDIPEGYSVSREKKERFSLILESASTNQTSMYLCASSRTVTDTQYFGPGTRLTVL.

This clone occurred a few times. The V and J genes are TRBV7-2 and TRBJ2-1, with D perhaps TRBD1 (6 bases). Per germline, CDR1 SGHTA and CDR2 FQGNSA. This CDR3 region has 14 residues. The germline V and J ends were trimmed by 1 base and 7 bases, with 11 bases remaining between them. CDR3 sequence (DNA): TGTGCCAGCAGCTTAGATACAGGGCGGAATGAGCAGTTCTTC. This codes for CASSLDTGRNEQFF. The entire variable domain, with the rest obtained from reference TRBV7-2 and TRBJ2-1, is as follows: GAGVSQSPSNKVTEKGKDVELRCDPISGHTALYWYRQSLGQGLEFLIYFQGNSAPDKSGLPSDRFSAERTGGSVSTLTIQRTQQEDSAVYLCASSLDTGRNEQFFGPGTRLTVL.

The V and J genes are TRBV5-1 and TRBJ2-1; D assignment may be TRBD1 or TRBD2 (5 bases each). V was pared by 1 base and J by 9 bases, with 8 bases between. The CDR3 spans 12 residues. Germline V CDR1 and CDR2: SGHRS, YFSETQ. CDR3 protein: CASSLYGGEQFF. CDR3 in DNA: TGCGCCAGCAGCTTGTATGGGGGTGAGCAGTTCTTC. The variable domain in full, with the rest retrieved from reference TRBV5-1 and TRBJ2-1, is KAGVTQTPRYLIKTRGQQVTLSCSPISGHRSVSWYQQTPGQGLQFLFEYFSETQRNKGNFPGRFSGRQFSNSRSEMNVSTLELGDSALYLCASSLYGGEQFFGPGTRLTVL.

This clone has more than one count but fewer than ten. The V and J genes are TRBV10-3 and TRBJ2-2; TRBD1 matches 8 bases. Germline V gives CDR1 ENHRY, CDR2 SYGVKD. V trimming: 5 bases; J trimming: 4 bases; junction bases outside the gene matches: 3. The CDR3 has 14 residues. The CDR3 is CAISTGQGTGELFF. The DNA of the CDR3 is TGTGCCATCAGTACTGGACAGGGCACCGGGGAGCTGTTTTTT.

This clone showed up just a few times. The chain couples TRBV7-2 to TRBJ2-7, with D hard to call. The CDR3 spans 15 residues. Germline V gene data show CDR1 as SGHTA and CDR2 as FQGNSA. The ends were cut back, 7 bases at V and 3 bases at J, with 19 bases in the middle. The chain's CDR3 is CASTRSEGPYYEQYF. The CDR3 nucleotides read TGTGCCAGCACCCGATCGGAAGGGCCATACTACGAGCAGTACTTC.

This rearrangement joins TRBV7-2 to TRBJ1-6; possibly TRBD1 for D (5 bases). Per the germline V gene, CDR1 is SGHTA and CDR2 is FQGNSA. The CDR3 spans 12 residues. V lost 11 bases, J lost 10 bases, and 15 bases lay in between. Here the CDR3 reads CAVGDSWSPLHF. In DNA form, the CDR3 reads TGTGCCGTAGGGGATAGCTGGTCACCCCTCCACTTT.

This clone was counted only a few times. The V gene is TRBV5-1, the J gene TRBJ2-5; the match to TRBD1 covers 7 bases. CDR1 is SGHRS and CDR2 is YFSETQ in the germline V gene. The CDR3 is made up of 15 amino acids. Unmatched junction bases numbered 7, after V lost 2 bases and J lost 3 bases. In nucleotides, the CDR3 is TGCGCCAGCAGCTTCGGCGACAGGGACGAAGAGACCCAGTACTTC. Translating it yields CASSFGDRDEETQYF.

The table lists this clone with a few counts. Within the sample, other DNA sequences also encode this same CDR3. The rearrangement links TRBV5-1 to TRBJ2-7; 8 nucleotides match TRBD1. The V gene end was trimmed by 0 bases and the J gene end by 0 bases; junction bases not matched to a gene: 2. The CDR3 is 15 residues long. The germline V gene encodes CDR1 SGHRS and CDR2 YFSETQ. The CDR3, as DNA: TGCGCCAGCAGCTTGGGGGGACAGGACTCCTACGAGCAGTACTTC. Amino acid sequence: CASSLGGQDSYEQYF.

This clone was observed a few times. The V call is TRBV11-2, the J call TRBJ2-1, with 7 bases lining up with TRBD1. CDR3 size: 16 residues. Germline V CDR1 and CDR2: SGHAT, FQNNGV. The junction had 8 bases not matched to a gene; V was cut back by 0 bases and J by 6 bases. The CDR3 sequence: CASSLDRQGWGNEQFF. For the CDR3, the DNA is TGTGCCAGCAGCTTAGATCGACAGGGATGGGGCAATGAGCAGTTCTTC.